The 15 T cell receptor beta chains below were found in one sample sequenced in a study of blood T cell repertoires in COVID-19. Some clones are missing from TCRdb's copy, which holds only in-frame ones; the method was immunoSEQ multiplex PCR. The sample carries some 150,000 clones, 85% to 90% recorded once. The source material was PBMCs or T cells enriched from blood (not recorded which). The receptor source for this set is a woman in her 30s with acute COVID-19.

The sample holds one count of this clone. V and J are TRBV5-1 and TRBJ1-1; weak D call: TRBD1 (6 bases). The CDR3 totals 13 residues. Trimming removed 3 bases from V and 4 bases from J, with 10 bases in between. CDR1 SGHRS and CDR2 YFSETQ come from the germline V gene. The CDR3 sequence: CASSYRGGTEAFF. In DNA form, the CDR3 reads TGCGCCAGCAGCTATAGGGGGGGCACTGAAGCTTTCTTT.

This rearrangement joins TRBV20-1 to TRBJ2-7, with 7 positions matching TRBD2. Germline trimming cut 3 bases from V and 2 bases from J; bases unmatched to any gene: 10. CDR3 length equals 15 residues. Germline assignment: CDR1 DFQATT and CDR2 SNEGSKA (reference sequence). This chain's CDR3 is CSASRVGGGTYEQYF. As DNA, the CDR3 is TGCAGTGCTAGTCGTGTTGGGGGGGGGACCTACGAGCAGTACTTC.

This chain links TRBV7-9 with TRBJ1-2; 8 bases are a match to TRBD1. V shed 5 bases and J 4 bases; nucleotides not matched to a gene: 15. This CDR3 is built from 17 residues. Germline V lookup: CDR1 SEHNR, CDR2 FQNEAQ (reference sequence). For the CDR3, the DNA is TGTGCCAGCAGCCCAAGACAGGGGCCGTTTACTGGCTATGGCTACACCTTC. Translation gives CASSPRQGPFTGYGYTF.

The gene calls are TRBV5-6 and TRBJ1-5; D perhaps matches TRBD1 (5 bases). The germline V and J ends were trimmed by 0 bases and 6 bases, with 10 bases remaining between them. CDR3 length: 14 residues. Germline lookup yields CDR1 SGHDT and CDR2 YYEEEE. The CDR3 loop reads CASSLDRSGQPQHF. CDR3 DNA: TGTGCCAGCAGCTTGGACAGGTCCGGTCAGCCCCAGCATTTT. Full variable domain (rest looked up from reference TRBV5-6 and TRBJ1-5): DAGVTQSPTHLIKTRGQQVTLRCSPKSGHDTVSWYQQALGQGPQFIFQYYEEEERQRGNFPDRFSGHQFPNYSSELNVNALLLGDSALYLCASSLDRSGQPQHFGDGTRLSIL.

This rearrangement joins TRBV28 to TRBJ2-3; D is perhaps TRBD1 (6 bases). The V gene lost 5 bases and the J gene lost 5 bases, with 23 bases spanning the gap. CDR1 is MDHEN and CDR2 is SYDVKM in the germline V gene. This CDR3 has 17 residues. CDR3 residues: CASSPSSYRALRDTQYF. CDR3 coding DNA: TGTGCCAGCAGTCCATCATCATACAGGGCGCTTAGAGATACGCAGTATTTT.

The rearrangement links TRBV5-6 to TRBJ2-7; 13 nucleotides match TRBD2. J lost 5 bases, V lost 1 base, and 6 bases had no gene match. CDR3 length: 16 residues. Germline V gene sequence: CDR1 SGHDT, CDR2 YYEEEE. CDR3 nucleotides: TGTGCCAGCAGCTTGCCCGGACTAGCGGGAGACAACGAGCAGTACTTC. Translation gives CASSLPGLAGDNEQYF.

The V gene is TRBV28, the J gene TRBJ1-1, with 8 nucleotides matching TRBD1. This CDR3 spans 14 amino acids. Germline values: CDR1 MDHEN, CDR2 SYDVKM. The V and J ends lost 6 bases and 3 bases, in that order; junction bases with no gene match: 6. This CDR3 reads CASSPPGQDTEAFF. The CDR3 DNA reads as TGTGCCAGCAGCCCGCCGGGACAGGACACTGAAGCTTTCTTT.

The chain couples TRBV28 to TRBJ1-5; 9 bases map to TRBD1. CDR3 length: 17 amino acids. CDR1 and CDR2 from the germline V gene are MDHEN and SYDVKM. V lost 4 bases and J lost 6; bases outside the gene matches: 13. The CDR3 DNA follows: TGTGCCAGCAGTTCAGGACAGGGGACAGGTCAGAGTCAGCCCCAGCATTTT. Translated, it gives CASSSGQGTGQSQPQHF.

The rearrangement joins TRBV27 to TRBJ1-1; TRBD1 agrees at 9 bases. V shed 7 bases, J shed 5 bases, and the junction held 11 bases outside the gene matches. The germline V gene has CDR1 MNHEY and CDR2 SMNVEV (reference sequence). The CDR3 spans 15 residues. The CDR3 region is CASIAVQGARTEAFF. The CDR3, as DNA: TGTGCCAGCATAGCCGTACAGGGGGCGAGGACTGAAGCTTTCTTT.

Here the CDR3 reads CASRLGQGQYSNQPQHF. The CDR3 DNA is TGTGCCAGCAGGCTGGGACAGGGCCAGTATAGCAATCAGCCCCAGCATTTT. This chain links TRBV28 with TRBJ1-5, with 9 bases that match TRBD1. Germline CDR1 reads MDHEN; CDR2 reads SYDVKM. This CDR3 region has 17 residues. Trimming took 6 bases from V and 0 from J; bases not matched to a gene: 9.

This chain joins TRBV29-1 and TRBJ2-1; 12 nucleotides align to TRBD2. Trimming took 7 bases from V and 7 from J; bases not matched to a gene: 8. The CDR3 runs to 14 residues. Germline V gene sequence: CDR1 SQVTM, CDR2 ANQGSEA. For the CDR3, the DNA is TGCAGCGGCGATCTAGCGGGAGGGCCGAATGAGCAGTTCTTC. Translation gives CSGDLAGGPNEQFF.

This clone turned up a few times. The chain's CDR3 is CASSFQGSEAFF. CDR3 nucleotides: TGTGCCAGCAGCTTCCAGGGTAGTGAAGCTTTCTTT. The chain recombines TRBV5-4 with TRBJ1-1; D may be TRBD1 (5 bases). The CDR3 is made up of 12 amino acids. The V end was cut by 2 bases, the J end by 7 bases, with 9 bases between. Germline CDR1 and CDR2: SGHNT and YYREEE (reference sequence).

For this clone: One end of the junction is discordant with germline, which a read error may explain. CDR3 in amino acids: CANSLGLENEQYF. CDR3 DNA sequence: TGTGCCAACAGTTTAGGACTAGAAAACGAGCAGTACTTC. This chain links TRBV12-3 or TRBV12-4 with TRBJ2-7; 7 positions match TRBD2. The CDR3 loop spans 13 amino acids.

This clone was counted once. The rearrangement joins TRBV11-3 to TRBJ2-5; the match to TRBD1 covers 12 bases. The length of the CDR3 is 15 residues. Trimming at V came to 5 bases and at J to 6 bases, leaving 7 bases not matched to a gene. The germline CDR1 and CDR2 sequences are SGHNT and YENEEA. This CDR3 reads CASSVGTGGHQTQYF. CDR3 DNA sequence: TGTGCCAGCAGCGTCGGGACAGGGGGCCACCAGACCCAGTACTTC.

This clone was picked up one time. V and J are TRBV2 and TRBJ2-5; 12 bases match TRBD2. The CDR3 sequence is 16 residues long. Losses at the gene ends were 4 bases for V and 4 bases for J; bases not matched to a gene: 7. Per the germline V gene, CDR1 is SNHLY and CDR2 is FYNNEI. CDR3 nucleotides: TGTGCCAGCAGTGGAGAACTAGCGGGAGGTTTAGAGACCCAGTACTTC. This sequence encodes CASSGELAGGLETQYF.